These 29 T cell receptor beta chains share one sample of origin, sequenced in a study of Graves' ophthalmopathy and Graves' hyperthyroidism. Amplifying from RNA transcripts, the study obtained TCR beta CDR3 regions. HTBI-primed RT-PCR formed the first round, and a multiplex PCR formed the second. TCRdb called the multiplex PCR reads again in MiXCR, with one record for every CDR3 protein. The sample contains 1 million to 1.3 million distinct CDR3 sequences, 36% of which appear only once. Sequenced material: peripheral blood or thyroid tissue (not recorded which). These receptors originate from an adult man with Graves' hyperthyroidism.

The chain's CDR3 is CASSLIAAAQETQYF. As DNA, the CDR3 is TGTGCCAGCAGCTTAATTGCGGCGGCCCAAGAGACCCAGTACTTC. The chain links TRBV7-9 to TRBJ2-5; D not resolved. The germline CDR1 and CDR2 sequences are SEHNR and FQNEAQ (reference sequence). This CDR3 is built from 15 residues. Between the trimmed V and J ends, which lost 2 bases and 1 base, there was a span of 11 bases.

The sample holds many counts of this clonotype. J is TRBJ1-2 and V is TRBV20-1, with TRBD1 matching 10 bases. The J segment lost 3 bases and the V segment lost 4 bases, leaving 11 bases of the junction unmatched. The length of the CDR3 is 16 residues. The V gene's germline CDR1 is DFQATT and CDR2 SNEGSKA (reference sequence). The CDR3 DNA reads TGCAGTGCTACCGGGACAGGGGCCAACGGAGACTATGGCTACACCTTC. It codes for CSATGTGANGDYGYTF.

Turning to this clonotype: The DNA is omitted, as the CDR3 cannot be located on it reliably, and the CDR3 follows TCRdb's listing. This chain's CDR3 is CASSWGQGAGELYF. The chain couples TRBV7-2 to TRBJ2-5; TRBD1, the table's D call, was not compared with the DNA. The CDR3 is made up of 14 amino acids, end residues included. Germline CDR1 reads SGHTA; CDR2 reads FQGNSA.

V usage is TRBV29-1 and J usage is TRBJ1-2, with no clear D. CDR3 length: 14 amino acids. Germline V gene data show CDR1 as SQVTM and CDR2 as ANQGSEA. V dropped 4 bases and J dropped 7 bases, with 19 bases sitting between them. The CDR3 loop reads CSVVEQSSLGGYTF. The CDR3 region has the DNA TGCAGCGTTGTGGAACAGTCATCTCTTGGTGGCTACACCTTC.

This clonotype was seen a few times. This chain connects TRBV11-2 to TRBJ2-3, with TRBD2 identical over 11 bases. The CDR3 is made up of 16 amino acids. With 6 bases clipped from V and 0 bases from J, the junction kept 5 bases outside the gene matches. Germline V gene data show CDR1 as SGHAT and CDR2 as FQNNGV. The CDR3 loop reads CASRPRTSGSTDTQYF. The CDR3 nucleotides are TGTGCCAGCAGGCCAAGGACTAGCGGGAGCACAGATACGCAGTATTTT. Using reference TRBV11-2 and TRBJ2-3 for the parts outside the CDR3, the full variable domain is EAGVAQSPRYKIIEKRQSVAFWCNPISGHATLYWYQQILGQGPKLLIQFQNNGVVDDSQLPKDRFSAERLKGVDSTLKIQPAKLEDSAVYLCASRPRTSGSTDTQYFGPGTRLTVL.

The chain joins TRBV6-6 to TRBJ2-5; no clear D. CDR1 is MNHNY and CDR2 is SVGAGI in the germline V gene (reference sequence). This CDR3 has 13 residues. Trimming stripped 5 bases from V and 8 bases from J, with 15 bases between. CDR3 in DNA: TGTGCCAGCAGTGACACAGCCCCGCCAACCCAGTACTTC. Translation gives CASSDTAPPTQYF.

This clonotype was counted between two and nine times. This rearrangement joins TRBV4-3 to TRBJ1-1; D possibly corresponds to TRBD1 (6 bases). CDR3 length equals 15 residues. V gave up 6 bases and J gave up 3 bases, with 17 bases separating them. The V gene's germline CDR1 is LGHNA and CDR2 YSLEER. The CDR3 DNA sequence: TGCGCCAGCAGAGACAACAGGGTGGTGGACACTGAAGCTTTCTTT. Translation gives CASRDNRVVDTEAFF.

About this clonotype: Relative to the germline gene, one junction end is altered; a read error may explain this. This chain links TRBV7-9 with TRBJ2-5; D uncertain. The CDR3 is made up of 15 amino acids. Germline loops: CDR1 SEHNR, CDR2 FQNEAQ (reference sequence). The CDR3 DNA reads TGCGCCAGCAGCCAAGTTCCTGGGGAATTTGGGACCCAGTACTTC. It encodes CASSQVPGEFGTQYF.

This clonotype was picked up many times. This rearrangement joins TRBV20-1 to TRBJ1-2; the D gene is possibly TRBD1 (5 bases). Per germline, CDR1 DFQATT and CDR2 SNEGSKA (reference sequence). The CDR3 covers 15 residues. V was clipped by 0 bases and J by 4 bases, with 15 bases between them. The CDR3 coding sequence is TGCAGTGCTAGAGATCTGCCGCTTGGGGCCTATGGCTACACCTTC. This codes for CSARDLPLGAYGYTF.

A few counts support this clonotype. The chain joins TRBV27 to TRBJ2-5; TRBD2 aligns across 7 bases. Germline lookup yields CDR1 MNHEY and CDR2 SMNVEV (reference sequence). There are 14 residues in the CDR3. The ends lost 4 bases at V and 4 bases at J; junction bases unmatched: 6. The DNA for the CDR3 is TGTGCCAGCAGTTGGGAGGGGACGGCAGAGACCCAGTACTTC. Encoded protein: CASSWEGTAETQYF.

This clonotype was recorded at least ten times. This chain joins TRBV5-1 and TRBJ1-2, with D hard to call. The V gene lost 0 bases and the J gene lost 5 bases, with 11 bases spanning the gap. Germline CDR1 and CDR2: SGHRS and YFSETQ. CDR3 length: 14 amino acids. CDR3 region: CASSLATDVYGYTF. CDR3 DNA: TGCGCCAGCAGCTTGGCTACAGACGTTTATGGCTACACCTTC. Variable domain in full (rest from reference TRBV5-1 and TRBJ1-2): KAGVTQTPRYLIKTRGQQVTLSCSPISGHRSVSWYQQTPGQGLQFLFEYFSETQRNKGNFPGRFSGRQFSNSRSEMNVSTLELGDSALYLCASSLATDVYGYTFGSGTRLTVV.

V usage is TRBV5-4 and J usage is TRBJ1-4; D is unclear. The CDR3 length is 15 residues. V was shortened by 4 bases and J by 4 bases, with 14 bases between the two germline ends. The germline V gene encodes CDR1 SGHNT and CDR2 YYREEE (reference sequence). CDR3 protein: CASSPGPSVNEKLFF. For the CDR3, the DNA is TGTGCCAGCAGCCCCGGGCCCTCGGTTAATGAAAAACTGTTTTTT.

This clonotype was detected a few times. V gene TRBV3-1 combines with J gene TRBJ2-7; tentatively, D is TRBD1 or TRBD2 (6 bases each). Trimming left V 4 bases short and J 12 bases short, with 19 bases between. CDR3 length: 13 residues. Germline V CDR1 and CDR2: LGHDT, YNNKEL (reference sequence). The DNA for the CDR3 is TGTGCCAGCAGCCCCCTTGGCGAGGGGGGAACGTACTTC. This codes for CASSPLGEGGTYF.

The rearrangement uses TRBV5-1 and TRBJ1-2; 8 nucleotides align to TRBD1. Germline CDR1 SGHRS, CDR2 YFSETQ. This CDR3 spans 12 amino acids. V gave up 0 bases and J gave up 10 bases; unmatched junction bases: 2. CDR3 sequence reads: CASSLDRGIYTF. CDR3 coding DNA: TGCGCCAGCAGCTTGGACAGGGGGATCTACACCTTC.

This clonotype has ten or more counts. V and J are TRBV4-3 and TRBJ2-6, with D possibly TRBD2 on 6 matching bases. Looked up from germline, CDR1 is LGHNA and CDR2 is YSLEER. CDR3 size: 17 residues. Between the trimmed V and J ends, which lost 1 base and 0 bases, there was a span of 10 bases. CDR3 nucleotide sequence: TGCGCCAGCAGCCAAGCGGGAGAAAGCTCTGGGGCCAACGTCCTGACTTTC. Translating it yields CASSQAGESSGANVLTF.

This chain joins TRBV7-2 and TRBJ2-3; D is perhaps TRBD1 (7 bases). The CDR3 has 15 residues. The V end lost 5 bases, the J end lost 2 bases, and 14 bases lay between the germline ends. Germline V gives CDR1 SGHTA, CDR2 FQGNSA. This chain's CDR3 is CASSIQGGSTDTQYF. The CDR3 nucleotides read TGTGCCAGCAGCATCCAGGGGGGTTCCACAGATACGCAGTATTTT. Combining the CDR3 with reference TRBV7-2 and TRBJ2-3 gives the whole variable domain GAGVSQSPSNKVTEKGKDVELRCDPISGHTALYWYRQSLGQGLEFLIYFQGNSAPDKSGLPSDRFSAERTGGSVSTLTIQRTQQEDSAVYLCASSIQGGSTDTQYFGPGTRLTVL.

With regard to this clonotype: This may be a read error, as it is one base from a much larger clone. The chain couples TRBV4-3 to TRBJ1-1; D is possibly TRBD1 (6 bases). The V gene's germline CDR1 is LGHNA and CDR2 YSLEER. The CDR3 length is 14 residues. The V gene lost 1 base and the J gene lost 12 bases, with 18 bases spanning the gap. This chain's CDR3 is CASSQGRGGIGSFF. In DNA form, the CDR3 reads TGCGCCAGCAGCCAAGGCAGGGGAGGAATTGGATCTTTCTTT.

This clonotype was counted a single time. A much larger clone differs from this one at a single base, so this may be a read error. The rearrangement joins TRBV5-1 to TRBJ2-7, with 9 bases lining up with TRBD1. CDR3 length: 14 amino acids. Germline V lookup: CDR1 SGHRS, CDR2 YFSETQ. CDR3 region: CASLVLGQGYEHYF. The CDR3 DNA sequence: TGTGCCAGCCTCGTCCTGGGACAGGGCTACGAGCACTACTTC.

This clonotype was observed a few times. This chain links TRBV6-1 with TRBJ1-5; no clear D gene. V lost 7 bases to trimming and J lost 7 bases, with 11 bases between them. The germline V gene has CDR1 MNHNS and CDR2 SASEGT. This CDR3 is built from 12 residues. CDR3 bases: TGTGCCAGCACCCAGAGAGAGCAGCCCCAGCATTTT. The encoded protein is CASTQREQPQHF.

This clonotype was detected many times. J is TRBJ2-7 and V is TRBV24-1; D remains ambiguous. The germline V gene has CDR1 KGHDR and CDR2 SFDVKD. The CDR3 consists of 16 residues. Trimming removed 3 bases from V and 3 bases from J, with 17 bases in between. CDR3 loop: CATSDAKGQAHYEQYF. The CDR3 coding sequence is TGTGCCACCAGTGATGCGAAAGGGCAGGCCCACTACGAGCAGTACTTC.

The gene calls are TRBV29-1 and TRBJ1-2; D is possibly TRBD1 (6 bases). Looked up from germline, CDR1 is SQVTM and CDR2 is ANQGSEA. The CDR3 contains 15 residues. Trimming shortened V by 6 bases and J by 0 bases, and 17 bases separated the two germline ends. CDR3 bases: TGCAGCGTGCCCGGGACGAGGGACACTAACTATGGCTACACCTTC. Its protein product is CSVPGTRDTNYGYTF. The full variable domain, rest sourced from reference TRBV29-1 and TRBJ1-2, is SAVISQKPSRDICQRGTSLTIQCQVDSQVTMMFWYRQQPGQSLTLIATANQGSEATYESGFVIDKFPISRPNLTFSTLTVSNMSPEDSSIYLCSVPGTRDTNYGYTFGSGTRLTVV.

The gene calls are TRBV29-1 and TRBJ1-4; no reliable D call. Germline V gene data show CDR1 as SQVTM and CDR2 as ANQGSEA. Trimming stripped 4 bases from V and 7 bases from J, with 13 bases between. CDR3 size: 13 residues. DNA for the CDR3: TGCAGCGTTGGGGGTAGGACCACTGAAAAACTGTTTTTT. Amino acid sequence: CSVGGRTTEKLFF.

This clonotype appeared many times. V usage is TRBV6-5 and J usage is TRBJ1-4; weak D call: TRBD1 (5 bases). CDR1 and CDR2 from the germline V gene are MNHEY and SVGAGI. This CDR3 spans 14 amino acids. V shed 7 bases and J shed 4 bases, with 13 bases lying between them. The CDR3 DNA follows: TGTGCCAGCAATCCGGGACTTTTTAATGAAAAACTGTTTTTT. The encoded protein is CASNPGLFNEKLFF.

This chain uses TRBV11-2 with TRBJ1-6; unclear D gene. Trimming removed 8 bases at V and 8 bases at J, with 10 bases between. Germline CDR1 SGHAT, CDR2 FQNNGV. CDR3 length: 12 residues. DNA for the CDR3: TGTGCCAGCGTGGCGAGAGATTCACCCCTCCACTTT. Its translation is CASVARDSPLHF.

This clonotype was seen a single time. The J gene is TRBJ1-1, the V gene TRBV2; D uncertain. CDR3 length: 16 residues. The ends were cut back, 5 bases at V and 3 bases at J, with 19 bases in the middle. CDR1 SNHLY and CDR2 FYNNEI come from the germline V gene. The CDR3 sequence is CASSLNVMSLHTEAFF. The CDR3 coding sequence is TGTGCCAGCAGTTTAAATGTAATGAGCTTACACACTGAAGCTTTCTTT.

This clonotype was seen at least ten times. The chain couples TRBV2 to TRBJ2-2; possible D gene TRBD1, 6 bases. CDR1 and CDR2 (germline): SNHLY, FYNNEI. The CDR3 totals 14 residues. Trimming took 6 bases from V and 5 from J, leaving 13 bases between them. In nucleotides, the CDR3 is TGTGCCAGCAGCCACGGGACACCGACCGGGGAGCTGTTTTTT. This gives the protein CASSHGTPTGELFF.

The V gene is TRBV20-1, the J gene TRBJ2-7; 8 bases fit TRBD1. Germline CDR1 is DFQATT and CDR2 is SNEGSKA (reference sequence). Trimming at V came to 1 base and at J to 7 bases, leaving 6 bases not matched to a gene. The CDR3 is made up of 13 amino acids. The CDR3 DNA reads TGCAGTGCTAGAGGGCAGGGGGCCGGTGAGCAGTACTTC. It is translated as CSARGQGAGEQYF.

On this clonotype itself: A single base separates this from a much larger clone, so it may be a read error. The rearrangement uses TRBV13 and TRBJ2-2; 8 bases fit TRBD1. Per germline, CDR1 PRHDT and CDR2 FYEKMQ (reference sequence). The CDR3 spans 15 residues. For the CDR3, the DNA is TGTGCCAGCAGCTCTACAGGGGGAATGTCCGGGGAGCTGCTTTTT. Translating gives CASSSTGGMSGELLF.

This clonotype was counted ten times or more. The J gene is TRBJ1-5, the V gene TRBV2; D is uncertain. This CDR3 contains 12 residues. V dropped 7 bases and J dropped 4 bases, with 8 bases sitting between them. Germline V gene sequence: CDR1 SNHLY, CDR2 FYNNEI. The CDR3 sequence: CASNHLNQPQHF. CDR3 in DNA: TGTGCCAGCAATCACCTAAATCAGCCCCAGCATTTT.